This T cell receptor (beta chain) was recorded in a study of metastatic and nonmetastatic thyroid tumors. Study-wide context: Comparison of repertoires was carried out across blood and tumor or nodule tissue from malignant and benign thyroid patients.

Germline lookup yields CDR1 DFQATT and CDR2 SNEGSKA (reference sequence). The CDR3 runs 13 residues. Trimming shortened V by 5 bases and J by 0 bases, and 10 bases separated the two germline ends. Via MiXCR, TCRdb re-called the PCR reads. Among roughly 22,000 clones, 36% were seen once, and the ten largest hold over 20%. Every patient underwent thyroid surgery untreated. In its sample, this clone is medium-sized. The material sequenced was blood. The rearrangement links TRBV20-1 to TRBJ1-1; D may be TRBD1 (6 bases). The source is a male donor with papillary thyroid cancer or a benign thyroid nodule (not recorded which). Some clones in this sample may be carry-over from other donors' samples. CDR3 region: CSAEDRVNTEAFF. In DNA, the CDR3 is TGCAGTGCTGAGGACAGAGTGAACACTGAAGCTTTCTTT.